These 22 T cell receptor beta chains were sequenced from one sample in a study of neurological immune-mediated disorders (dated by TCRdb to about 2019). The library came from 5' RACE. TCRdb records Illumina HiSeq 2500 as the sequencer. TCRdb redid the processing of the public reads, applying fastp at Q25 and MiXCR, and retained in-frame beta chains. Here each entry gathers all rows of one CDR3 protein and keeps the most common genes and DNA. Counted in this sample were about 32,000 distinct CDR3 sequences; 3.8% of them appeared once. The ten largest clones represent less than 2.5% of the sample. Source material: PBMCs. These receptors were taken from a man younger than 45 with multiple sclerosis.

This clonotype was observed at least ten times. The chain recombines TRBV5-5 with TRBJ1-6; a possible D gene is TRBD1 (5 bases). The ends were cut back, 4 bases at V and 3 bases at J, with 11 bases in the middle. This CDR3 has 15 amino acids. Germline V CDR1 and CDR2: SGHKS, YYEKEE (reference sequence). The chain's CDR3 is CASSNGASYNSPLHF. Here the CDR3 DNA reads TGTGCCAGCAGCAATGGGGCCAGCTATAATTCACCCCTCCACTTT.

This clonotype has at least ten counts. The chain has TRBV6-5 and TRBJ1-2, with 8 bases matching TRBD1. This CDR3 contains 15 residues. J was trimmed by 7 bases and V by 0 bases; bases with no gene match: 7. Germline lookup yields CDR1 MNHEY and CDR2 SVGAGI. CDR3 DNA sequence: TGTGCCAGCAGTTACTCGATCCAGGGGGCGTTTGGCTACACCTTC. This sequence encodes CASSYSIQGAFGYTF.

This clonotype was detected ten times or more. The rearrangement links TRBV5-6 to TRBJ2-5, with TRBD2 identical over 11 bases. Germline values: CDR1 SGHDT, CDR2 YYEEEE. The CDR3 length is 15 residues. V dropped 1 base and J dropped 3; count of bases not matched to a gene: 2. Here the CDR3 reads CASSLPGLAEETQYF. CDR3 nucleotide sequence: TGTGCCAGCAGCTTGCCGGGACTAGCGGAAGAGACCCAGTACTTC.

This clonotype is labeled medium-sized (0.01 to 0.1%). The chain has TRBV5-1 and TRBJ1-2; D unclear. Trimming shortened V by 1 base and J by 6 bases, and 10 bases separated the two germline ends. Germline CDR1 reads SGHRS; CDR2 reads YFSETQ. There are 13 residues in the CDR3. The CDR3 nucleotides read TGCGCCAGCAGCTTGTCGAGCGCTGATGGCTACACCTTC. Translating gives CASSLSSADGYTF.

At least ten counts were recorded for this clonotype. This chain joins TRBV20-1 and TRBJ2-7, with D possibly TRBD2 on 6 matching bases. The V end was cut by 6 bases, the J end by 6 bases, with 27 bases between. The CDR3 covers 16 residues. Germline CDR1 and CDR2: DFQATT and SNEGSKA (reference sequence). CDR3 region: CSAKRGGAELGLEQYF. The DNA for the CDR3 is TGCAGTGCCAAACGGGGAGGAGCGGAACTAGGTCTCGAGCAGTACTTC.

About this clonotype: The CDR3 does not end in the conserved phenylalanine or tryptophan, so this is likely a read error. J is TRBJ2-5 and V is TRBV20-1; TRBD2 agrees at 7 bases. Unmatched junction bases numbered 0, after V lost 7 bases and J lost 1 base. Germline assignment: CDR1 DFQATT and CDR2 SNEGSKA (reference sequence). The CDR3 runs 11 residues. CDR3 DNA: TGCAGTGGCGGGAGCCAAGAGACCCAGTACAAC. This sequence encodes CSGGSQETQYN.

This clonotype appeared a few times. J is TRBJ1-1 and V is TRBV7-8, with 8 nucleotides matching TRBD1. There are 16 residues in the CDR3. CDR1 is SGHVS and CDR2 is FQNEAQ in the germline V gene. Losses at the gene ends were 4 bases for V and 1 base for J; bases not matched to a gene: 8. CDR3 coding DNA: TGTGCCAGCAGCTCAGGACAGGGTTCGTGGAACACTGAAGCTTTCTTT. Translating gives CASSSGQGSWNTEAFF.

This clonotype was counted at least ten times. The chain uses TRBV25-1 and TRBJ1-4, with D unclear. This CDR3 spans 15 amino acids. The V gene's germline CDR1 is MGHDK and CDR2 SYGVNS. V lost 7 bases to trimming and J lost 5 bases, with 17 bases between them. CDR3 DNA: TGTGCCAGCACTGTTTCAGTGGGCAGGAATGAAAAACTGTTTTTT. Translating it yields CASTVSVGRNEKLFF. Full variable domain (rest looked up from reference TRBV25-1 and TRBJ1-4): EADIYQTPRYLVIGTGKKITLECSQTMGHDKMYWYQQDPGMELHLIHYSYGVNSTEKGDLSSESTVSRIRTEHFPLTLESARPSHTSQYLCASTVSVGRNEKLFFGSGTQLSVL.

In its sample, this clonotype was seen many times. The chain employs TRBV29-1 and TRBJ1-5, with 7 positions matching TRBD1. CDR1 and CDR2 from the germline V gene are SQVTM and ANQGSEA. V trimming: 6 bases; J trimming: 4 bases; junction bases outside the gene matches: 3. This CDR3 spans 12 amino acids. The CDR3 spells CSVQQGNQPQHF. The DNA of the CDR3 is TGCAGCGTCCAACAGGGGAATCAGCCCCAGCATTTT.

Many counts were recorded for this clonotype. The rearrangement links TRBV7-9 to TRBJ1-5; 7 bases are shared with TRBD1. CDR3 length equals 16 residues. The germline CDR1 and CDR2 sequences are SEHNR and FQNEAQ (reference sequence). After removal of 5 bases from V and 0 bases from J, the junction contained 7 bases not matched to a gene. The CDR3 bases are TGTGCCAGCAGCCGGGACAGCCCCTATAGCAATCAGCCCCAGCATTTT. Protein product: CASSRDSPYSNQPQHF.

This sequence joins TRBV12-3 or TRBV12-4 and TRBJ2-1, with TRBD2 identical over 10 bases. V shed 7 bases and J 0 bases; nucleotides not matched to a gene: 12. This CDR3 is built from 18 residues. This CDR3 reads CASTPRALAGDSYNEQFF. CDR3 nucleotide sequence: TGTGCCAGCACCCCCCGGGCCCTAGCGGGGGACTCCTACAATGAGCAGTTCTTC.

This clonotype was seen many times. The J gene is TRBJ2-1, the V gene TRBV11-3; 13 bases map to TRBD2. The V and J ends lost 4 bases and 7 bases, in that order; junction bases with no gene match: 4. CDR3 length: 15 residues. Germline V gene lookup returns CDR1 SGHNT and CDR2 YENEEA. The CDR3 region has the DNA TGTGCCAGCAGCTCCACTAGCGGGGGGGCAAATGAGCAGTTCTTC. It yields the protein CASSSTSGGANEQFF.

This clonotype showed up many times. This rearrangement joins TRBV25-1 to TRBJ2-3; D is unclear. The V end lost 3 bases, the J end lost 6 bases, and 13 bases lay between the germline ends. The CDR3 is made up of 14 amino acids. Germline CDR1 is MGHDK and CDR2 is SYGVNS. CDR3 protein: CASSEADFADTQYF. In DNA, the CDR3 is TGTGCCAGCAGTGAGGCGGATTTTGCGGATACGCAGTATTTT.

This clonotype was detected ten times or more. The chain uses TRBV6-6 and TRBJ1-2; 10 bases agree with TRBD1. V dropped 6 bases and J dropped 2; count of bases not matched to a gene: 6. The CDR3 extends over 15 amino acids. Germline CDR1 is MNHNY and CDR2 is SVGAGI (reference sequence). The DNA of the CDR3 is TGTGCCAGCAGACCTGGACAGGGGGGAAACTATGGCTACACCTTC. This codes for CASRPGQGGNYGYTF.

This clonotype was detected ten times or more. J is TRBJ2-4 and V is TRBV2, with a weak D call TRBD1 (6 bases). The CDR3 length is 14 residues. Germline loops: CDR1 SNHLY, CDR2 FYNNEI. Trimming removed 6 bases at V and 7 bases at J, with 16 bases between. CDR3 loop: CASSPRDTRNIQYF. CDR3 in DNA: TGTGCCAGCAGCCCAAGGGACACTCGGAACATTCAGTACTTC.

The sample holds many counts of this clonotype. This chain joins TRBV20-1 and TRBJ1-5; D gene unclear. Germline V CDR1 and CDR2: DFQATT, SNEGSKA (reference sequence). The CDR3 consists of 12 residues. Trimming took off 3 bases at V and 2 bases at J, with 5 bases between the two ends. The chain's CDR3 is CSASDGNQPQHF. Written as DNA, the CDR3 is TGCAGTGCTAGCGACGGCAATCAGCCCCAGCATTTT.

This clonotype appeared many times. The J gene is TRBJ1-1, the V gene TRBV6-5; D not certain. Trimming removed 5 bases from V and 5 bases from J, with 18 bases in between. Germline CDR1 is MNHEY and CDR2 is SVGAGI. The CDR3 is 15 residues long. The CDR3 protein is CASSRSSDGVTEAFF. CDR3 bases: TGTGCCAGCAGTCGCTCCTCCGACGGGGTTACTGAAGCTTTCTTT.

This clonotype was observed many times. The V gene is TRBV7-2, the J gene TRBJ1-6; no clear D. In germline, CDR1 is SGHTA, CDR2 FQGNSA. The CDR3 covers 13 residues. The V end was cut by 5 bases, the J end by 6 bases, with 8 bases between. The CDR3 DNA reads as TGTGCCAGCAGCCCCTCTATTAATTCACCCCTCCACTTT. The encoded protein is CASSPSINSPLHF.

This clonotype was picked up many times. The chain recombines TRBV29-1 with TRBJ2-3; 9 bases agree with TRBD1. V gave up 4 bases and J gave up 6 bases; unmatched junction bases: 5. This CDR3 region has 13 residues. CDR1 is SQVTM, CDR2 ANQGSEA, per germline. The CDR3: CSVGGTGFDTQYF. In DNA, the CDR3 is TGCAGCGTTGGGGGGACAGGGTTCGATACGCAGTATTTT.

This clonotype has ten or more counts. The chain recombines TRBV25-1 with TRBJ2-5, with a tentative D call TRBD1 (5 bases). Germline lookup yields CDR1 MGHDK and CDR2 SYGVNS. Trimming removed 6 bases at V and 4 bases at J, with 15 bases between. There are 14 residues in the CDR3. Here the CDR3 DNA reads TGTGCCAGCAGCGTTACAGGAGTGGGAGAGACCCAGTACTTC. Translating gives CASSVTGVGETQYF.

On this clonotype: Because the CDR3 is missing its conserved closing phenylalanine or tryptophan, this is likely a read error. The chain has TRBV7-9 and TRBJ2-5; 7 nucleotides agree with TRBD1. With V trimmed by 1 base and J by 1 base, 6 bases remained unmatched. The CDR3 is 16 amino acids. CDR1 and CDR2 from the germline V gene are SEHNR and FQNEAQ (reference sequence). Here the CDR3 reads CASSLGGRDSQETQYN. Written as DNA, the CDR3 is TGTGCCAGCAGCTTAGGAGGAAGGGACAGCCAAGAGACCCAGTACAAC.

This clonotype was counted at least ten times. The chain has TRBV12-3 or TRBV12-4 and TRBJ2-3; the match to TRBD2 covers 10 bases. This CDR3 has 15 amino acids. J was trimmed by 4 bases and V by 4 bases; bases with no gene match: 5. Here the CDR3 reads CASSSGLAVADTQYF. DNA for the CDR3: TGTGCCAGCAGTTCCGGACTAGCGGTCGCAGATACGCAGTATTTT.